The 11 T cell receptor beta chains listed next were all sequenced from one sample in a study of cytomegalovirus exposure and HLA in healthy donors. The PCR employed 60 Vbeta primers together with 13 Jbeta primers. Profiled with immunoSEQ multiplex PCR; TCRdb holds only in-frame clones, not every one. The sample holds 150,000 to 200,000 clones, about 77% seen once. Material for sequencing was PBMCs. These receptors were collected from a man between 60 and 70 years old in good health and CMV-seronegative.

The V gene is TRBV28, the J gene TRBJ1-1; possible D gene TRBD1, 6 bases. The CDR3 covers 14 residues. Germline loops: CDR1 MDHEN, CDR2 SYDVKM. The V end lost 4 bases, the J end lost 4 bases, and 13 bases lay between the germline ends. The CDR3, as DNA: TGTGCCAGCAGTTCACCCAGGGGTGGCACTGAAGCTTTCTTT. Translated: CASSSPRGGTEAFF.

The chain has TRBV30 and TRBJ1-2; possibly TRBD1 for D (5 bases). V lost 0 bases, J lost 7 bases, and 12 bases lay in between. Germline V gene data show CDR1 as GTSNPN and CDR2 as SVGIG (reference sequence). CDR3 size: 13 residues. The CDR3 reads CAWSVGGEGGYTF. CDR3 bases: TGTGCCTGGAGTGTAGGAGGGGAGGGTGGCTACACCTTC. The full variable domain, in which reference TRBV30 and TRBJ1-2 provide the parts outside the CDR3, is SQTIHQWPATLVQPVGSPLSLECTVEGTSNPNLYWYRQAAGRGLQLLFYSVGIGQISSEVPQNLSASRPQDRQFILSSKKLLLSDSGFYLCAWSVGGEGGYTFGSGTRLTVV.

The chain employs TRBV5-1 and TRBJ1-1; D is unclear. The CDR3 extends over 13 amino acids. Germline lookup yields CDR1 SGHRS and CDR2 YFSETQ. Between the trimmed V and J ends, which lost 0 bases and 1 base, there was a span of 4 bases. CDR3 region: CASSLVSNTEAFF. CDR3 in DNA: TGCGCCAGCAGCTTGGTCTCGAACACTGAAGCTTTCTTT. The whole variable domain, filled in from reference TRBV5-1 and TRBJ1-1, reads KAGVTQTPRYLIKTRGQQVTLSCSPISGHRSVSWYQQTPGQGLQFLFEYFSETQRNKGNFPGRFSGRQFSNSRSEMNVSTLELGDSALYLCASSLVSNTEAFFGQGTRLTVV.

The chain combines TRBV19 with TRBJ2-5; TRBD2 is a possible D gene (5 bases). Germline-derived CDR1 and CDR2 are LNHDA and SQIVND (reference sequence). V lost 4 bases to trimming and J lost 2 bases, with 14 bases between them. The CDR3 has 15 residues. This CDR3 is CASSSVGAGQETQYF. The CDR3 region has the DNA TGTGCCAGTAGTAGCGTGGGCGCGGGTCAAGAGACCCAGTACTTC.

This chain links TRBV29-1 with TRBJ1-2, with D maybe TRBD1 (5 bases). CDR1 and CDR2 (germline): SQVTM, ANQGSEA. Between the trimmed V and J ends, which lost 5 bases and 7 bases, there was a span of 26 bases. The CDR3 loop spans 16 amino acids. The CDR3 DNA reads as TGCAGCGTTCCCACCGGGACGCCGTCCCCCGGGGGTGGCTACACCTTC. This gives the protein CSVPTGTPSPGGGYTF.

The chain is built from TRBV10-1 and TRBJ2-2; D is perhaps TRBD1 (6 bases). Looked up from germline, CDR1 is WNHNN and CDR2 is SYGVQD (reference sequence). The CDR3 covers 16 residues. V was trimmed by 4 bases and J by 5 bases, leaving 17 bases between them. CDR3 residues: CASSGPQGSDTGELFF. For the CDR3, the DNA is TGCGCCAGCAGTGGACCACAGGGTTCGGATACCGGGGAGCTGTTTTTT.

This chain links TRBV28 with TRBJ2-7; 11 bases align to TRBD2. V shed 4 bases and J 3 bases; nucleotides not matched to a gene: 5. CDR1 is MDHEN, CDR2 SYDVKM, per germline. CDR3 size: 15 residues. CDR3 DNA sequence: TGTGCCAGCAGTTCCTCTAGCGGGAGGTACTACGAGCAGTACTTC. Residues: CASSSSSGRYYEQYF.

The table lists this clone with a count of one. The chain has TRBV4-2 and TRBJ2-3; 8 positions agree with TRBD2. V was pared by 4 bases and J by 1 base, with 7 bases of the junction left unmatched. CDR3 length: 16 residues. CDR1 LGHNA and CDR2 YNFKEQ come from the germline V gene. The CDR3 sequence is CASSPQATSGTDTQYF. CDR3 nucleotides: TGTGCCAGCAGCCCTCAGGCGACTAGCGGCACAGATACGCAGTATTTT.

The V gene is TRBV6-5, the J gene TRBJ2-1; 7 positions match TRBD1. Germline V gives CDR1 MNHEY, CDR2 SVGAGI. The CDR3 sequence is 13 residues long. Germline trimming cut 5 bases from V and 5 bases from J; bases unmatched to any gene: 3. The CDR3 is CASSNTGDNEQFF. Written as DNA, the CDR3 is TGTGCCAGCAGTAACACAGGGGACAATGAGCAGTTCTTC.

By proportion, this clone is medium-sized. The J gene is TRBJ2-1, the V gene TRBV28, with D perhaps matching TRBD1 (6 bases). Trimming stripped 3 bases from V and 2 bases from J, with 11 bases between. The germline CDR1 and CDR2 sequences are MDHEN and SYDVKM. This CDR3 has 15 amino acids. The CDR3 region is CASSLAQGTYNEQFF. Written as DNA, the CDR3 is TGTGCCAGCAGTTTGGCACAGGGAACCTACAATGAGCAGTTCTTC.

The V call is TRBV7-6, the J call TRBJ1-1, with 8 nucleotides matching TRBD1. With 6 bases clipped from V and 5 bases from J, the junction kept 11 bases outside the gene matches. Per the germline V gene, CDR1 is SGHVS and CDR2 is FNYEAQ. The CDR3 is 15 residues long. CDR3 sequence: CASRPRQGFETEAFF. The CDR3 nucleotides read TGTGCCAGCAGGCCCAGACAGGGGTTCGAGACTGAAGCTTTCTTT.